Below, 2 T cell receptor beta chains from the same sample are listed, as sequenced in a study of blood T cells in healthy people across ages. The second PCR ran about 6 to 12 cycles with a sample-barcoded 5' primer and J-beta primers. MiXCR was run by TCRdb on the 5' RACE reads, yielding one entry per CDR3 protein. The sample holds hundreds of thousands of distinct CDR3 sequences, about 24% seen once. These data were likewise used in another study, on T cells of mothers and their children.

The sequenced sample was blood. These receptors were taken from a boy between 10 and 17 years old in good health.

This clonotype showed up just a few times. The rearrangement uses TRBV6-5 and TRBJ1-6; D remains unclear. This CDR3 spans 12 amino acids. The V gene's germline CDR1 is MNHEY and CDR2 SVGAGI. The V end was cut by 2 bases, the J end by 6 bases, with 2 bases between. The CDR3 sequence: CASSYVNSPLHF. The CDR3, as DNA: TGTGCCAGCAGTTACGTTAATTCACCCCTCCACTTT.

This clonotype has just a few counts. The gene calls are TRBV12-3 or TRBV12-4 and TRBJ2-5; D ambiguous. Between the trimmed V and J ends, which lost 3 bases and 1 base, there was a span of 12 bases. This CDR3 spans 15 amino acids. CDR3 region: CASSLGRARQETQYF. CDR3 coding DNA: TGTGCCAGCAGTTTGGGTAGGGCACGCCAAGAGACCCAGTACTTC.